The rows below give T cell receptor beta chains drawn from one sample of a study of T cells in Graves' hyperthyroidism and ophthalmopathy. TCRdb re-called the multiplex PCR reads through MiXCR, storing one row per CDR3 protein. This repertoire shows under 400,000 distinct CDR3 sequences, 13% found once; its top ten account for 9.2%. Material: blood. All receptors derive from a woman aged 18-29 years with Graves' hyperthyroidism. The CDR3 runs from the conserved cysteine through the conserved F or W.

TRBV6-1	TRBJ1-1	CASSDGRVWTEAFF
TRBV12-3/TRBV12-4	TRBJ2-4	CASSFQGGGGKNIQYF
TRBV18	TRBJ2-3	CASSSGGGVWADTQYF
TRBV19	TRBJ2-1	CASSIPRPEQWFF
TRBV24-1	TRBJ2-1	CATSDLTNSSSYNEQFF
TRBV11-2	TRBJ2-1	CASSLTPGVNNEQFF
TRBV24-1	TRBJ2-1	CATSDSSGSEYNEQFF
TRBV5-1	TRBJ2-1	CASSLGTSGVHNEQFF
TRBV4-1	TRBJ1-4	CASSGTANEKLFF
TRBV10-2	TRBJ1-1	CASSESGSTEAFF
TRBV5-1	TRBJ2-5	CASSFQRGAYQETQYF
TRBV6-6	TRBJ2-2	CASSYPGSRNTGELFF
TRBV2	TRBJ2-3	CASRGSLSADTDTQYF
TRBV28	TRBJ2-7	CASSAGTKSYEQYF
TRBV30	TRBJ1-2	CAWSVRYGYTF
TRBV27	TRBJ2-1	CASSLSDLVYNEQFF
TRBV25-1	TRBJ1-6	CASSESGTSSYNSPLHF
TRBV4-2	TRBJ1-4	CASSQDRQNNEKLFF
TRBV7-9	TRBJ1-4	CASSLGRIATNEKLFF
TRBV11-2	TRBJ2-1	CASSFRGPGEQFF
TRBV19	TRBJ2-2	CASSAWDRGTGELFF
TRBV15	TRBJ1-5	CATAVGWNQPQHF
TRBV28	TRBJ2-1	CASSLDRAVKFF
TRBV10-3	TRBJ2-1	CAIRGEDFYNEQFF
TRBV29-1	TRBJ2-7	CSTCCEGDEQYF
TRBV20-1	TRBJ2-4	CSATSGQGARNIQYF
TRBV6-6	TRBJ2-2	CASSYRTSRSTGELFF
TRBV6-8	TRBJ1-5	CASSYRGSNQPQQF
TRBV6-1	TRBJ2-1	CASARTRVFSYNEQFF
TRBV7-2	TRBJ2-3	CASSLGGSGGARADTQYF
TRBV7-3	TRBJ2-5	CASSSTGSAETQYF
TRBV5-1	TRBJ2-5	CASSRTSQGQETQYF
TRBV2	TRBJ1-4	CAGSDREDEKLFF
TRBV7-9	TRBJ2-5	CASQTGPLETQYF
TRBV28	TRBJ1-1	CASTWETEAFF
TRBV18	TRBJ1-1	CASSLIGGDAEAFF
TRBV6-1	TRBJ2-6	CASILTGGKAGANVLTF
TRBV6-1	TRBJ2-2	CASKEGAGELFF
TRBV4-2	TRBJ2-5	CASSQGWTSQETQYF
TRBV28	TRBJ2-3	CASSLSSRATQYF
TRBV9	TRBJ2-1	CASSSPLGYNEQFF
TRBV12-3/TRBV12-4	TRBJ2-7	CASSLSAGGTYEQYF
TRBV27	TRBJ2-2	CASSLDVGELFF
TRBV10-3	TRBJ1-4	CAIRGTGTNEKLFF